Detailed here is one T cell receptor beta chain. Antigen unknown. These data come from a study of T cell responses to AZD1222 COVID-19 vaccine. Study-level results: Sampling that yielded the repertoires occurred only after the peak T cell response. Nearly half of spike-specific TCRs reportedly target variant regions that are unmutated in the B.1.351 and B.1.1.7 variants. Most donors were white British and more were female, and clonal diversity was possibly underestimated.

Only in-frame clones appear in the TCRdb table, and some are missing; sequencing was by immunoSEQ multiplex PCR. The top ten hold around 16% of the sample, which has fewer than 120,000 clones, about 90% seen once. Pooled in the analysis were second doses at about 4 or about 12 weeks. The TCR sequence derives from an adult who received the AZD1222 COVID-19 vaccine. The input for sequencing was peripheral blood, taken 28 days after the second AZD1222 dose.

CDR3 residues: CASRGQLNSNQPQHF. The CDR3 region has the DNA TGTGCCAGCAGGGGACAGTTAAATAGCAATCAGCCCCAGCATTTT. The rearrangement uses TRBV6-5 and TRBJ1-5; 7 nucleotides match TRBD1. This CDR3 spans 15 amino acids. V shed 6 bases and J 0 bases; nucleotides not matched to a gene: 5. Germline CDR1 reads MNHEY; CDR2 reads SVGAGI.